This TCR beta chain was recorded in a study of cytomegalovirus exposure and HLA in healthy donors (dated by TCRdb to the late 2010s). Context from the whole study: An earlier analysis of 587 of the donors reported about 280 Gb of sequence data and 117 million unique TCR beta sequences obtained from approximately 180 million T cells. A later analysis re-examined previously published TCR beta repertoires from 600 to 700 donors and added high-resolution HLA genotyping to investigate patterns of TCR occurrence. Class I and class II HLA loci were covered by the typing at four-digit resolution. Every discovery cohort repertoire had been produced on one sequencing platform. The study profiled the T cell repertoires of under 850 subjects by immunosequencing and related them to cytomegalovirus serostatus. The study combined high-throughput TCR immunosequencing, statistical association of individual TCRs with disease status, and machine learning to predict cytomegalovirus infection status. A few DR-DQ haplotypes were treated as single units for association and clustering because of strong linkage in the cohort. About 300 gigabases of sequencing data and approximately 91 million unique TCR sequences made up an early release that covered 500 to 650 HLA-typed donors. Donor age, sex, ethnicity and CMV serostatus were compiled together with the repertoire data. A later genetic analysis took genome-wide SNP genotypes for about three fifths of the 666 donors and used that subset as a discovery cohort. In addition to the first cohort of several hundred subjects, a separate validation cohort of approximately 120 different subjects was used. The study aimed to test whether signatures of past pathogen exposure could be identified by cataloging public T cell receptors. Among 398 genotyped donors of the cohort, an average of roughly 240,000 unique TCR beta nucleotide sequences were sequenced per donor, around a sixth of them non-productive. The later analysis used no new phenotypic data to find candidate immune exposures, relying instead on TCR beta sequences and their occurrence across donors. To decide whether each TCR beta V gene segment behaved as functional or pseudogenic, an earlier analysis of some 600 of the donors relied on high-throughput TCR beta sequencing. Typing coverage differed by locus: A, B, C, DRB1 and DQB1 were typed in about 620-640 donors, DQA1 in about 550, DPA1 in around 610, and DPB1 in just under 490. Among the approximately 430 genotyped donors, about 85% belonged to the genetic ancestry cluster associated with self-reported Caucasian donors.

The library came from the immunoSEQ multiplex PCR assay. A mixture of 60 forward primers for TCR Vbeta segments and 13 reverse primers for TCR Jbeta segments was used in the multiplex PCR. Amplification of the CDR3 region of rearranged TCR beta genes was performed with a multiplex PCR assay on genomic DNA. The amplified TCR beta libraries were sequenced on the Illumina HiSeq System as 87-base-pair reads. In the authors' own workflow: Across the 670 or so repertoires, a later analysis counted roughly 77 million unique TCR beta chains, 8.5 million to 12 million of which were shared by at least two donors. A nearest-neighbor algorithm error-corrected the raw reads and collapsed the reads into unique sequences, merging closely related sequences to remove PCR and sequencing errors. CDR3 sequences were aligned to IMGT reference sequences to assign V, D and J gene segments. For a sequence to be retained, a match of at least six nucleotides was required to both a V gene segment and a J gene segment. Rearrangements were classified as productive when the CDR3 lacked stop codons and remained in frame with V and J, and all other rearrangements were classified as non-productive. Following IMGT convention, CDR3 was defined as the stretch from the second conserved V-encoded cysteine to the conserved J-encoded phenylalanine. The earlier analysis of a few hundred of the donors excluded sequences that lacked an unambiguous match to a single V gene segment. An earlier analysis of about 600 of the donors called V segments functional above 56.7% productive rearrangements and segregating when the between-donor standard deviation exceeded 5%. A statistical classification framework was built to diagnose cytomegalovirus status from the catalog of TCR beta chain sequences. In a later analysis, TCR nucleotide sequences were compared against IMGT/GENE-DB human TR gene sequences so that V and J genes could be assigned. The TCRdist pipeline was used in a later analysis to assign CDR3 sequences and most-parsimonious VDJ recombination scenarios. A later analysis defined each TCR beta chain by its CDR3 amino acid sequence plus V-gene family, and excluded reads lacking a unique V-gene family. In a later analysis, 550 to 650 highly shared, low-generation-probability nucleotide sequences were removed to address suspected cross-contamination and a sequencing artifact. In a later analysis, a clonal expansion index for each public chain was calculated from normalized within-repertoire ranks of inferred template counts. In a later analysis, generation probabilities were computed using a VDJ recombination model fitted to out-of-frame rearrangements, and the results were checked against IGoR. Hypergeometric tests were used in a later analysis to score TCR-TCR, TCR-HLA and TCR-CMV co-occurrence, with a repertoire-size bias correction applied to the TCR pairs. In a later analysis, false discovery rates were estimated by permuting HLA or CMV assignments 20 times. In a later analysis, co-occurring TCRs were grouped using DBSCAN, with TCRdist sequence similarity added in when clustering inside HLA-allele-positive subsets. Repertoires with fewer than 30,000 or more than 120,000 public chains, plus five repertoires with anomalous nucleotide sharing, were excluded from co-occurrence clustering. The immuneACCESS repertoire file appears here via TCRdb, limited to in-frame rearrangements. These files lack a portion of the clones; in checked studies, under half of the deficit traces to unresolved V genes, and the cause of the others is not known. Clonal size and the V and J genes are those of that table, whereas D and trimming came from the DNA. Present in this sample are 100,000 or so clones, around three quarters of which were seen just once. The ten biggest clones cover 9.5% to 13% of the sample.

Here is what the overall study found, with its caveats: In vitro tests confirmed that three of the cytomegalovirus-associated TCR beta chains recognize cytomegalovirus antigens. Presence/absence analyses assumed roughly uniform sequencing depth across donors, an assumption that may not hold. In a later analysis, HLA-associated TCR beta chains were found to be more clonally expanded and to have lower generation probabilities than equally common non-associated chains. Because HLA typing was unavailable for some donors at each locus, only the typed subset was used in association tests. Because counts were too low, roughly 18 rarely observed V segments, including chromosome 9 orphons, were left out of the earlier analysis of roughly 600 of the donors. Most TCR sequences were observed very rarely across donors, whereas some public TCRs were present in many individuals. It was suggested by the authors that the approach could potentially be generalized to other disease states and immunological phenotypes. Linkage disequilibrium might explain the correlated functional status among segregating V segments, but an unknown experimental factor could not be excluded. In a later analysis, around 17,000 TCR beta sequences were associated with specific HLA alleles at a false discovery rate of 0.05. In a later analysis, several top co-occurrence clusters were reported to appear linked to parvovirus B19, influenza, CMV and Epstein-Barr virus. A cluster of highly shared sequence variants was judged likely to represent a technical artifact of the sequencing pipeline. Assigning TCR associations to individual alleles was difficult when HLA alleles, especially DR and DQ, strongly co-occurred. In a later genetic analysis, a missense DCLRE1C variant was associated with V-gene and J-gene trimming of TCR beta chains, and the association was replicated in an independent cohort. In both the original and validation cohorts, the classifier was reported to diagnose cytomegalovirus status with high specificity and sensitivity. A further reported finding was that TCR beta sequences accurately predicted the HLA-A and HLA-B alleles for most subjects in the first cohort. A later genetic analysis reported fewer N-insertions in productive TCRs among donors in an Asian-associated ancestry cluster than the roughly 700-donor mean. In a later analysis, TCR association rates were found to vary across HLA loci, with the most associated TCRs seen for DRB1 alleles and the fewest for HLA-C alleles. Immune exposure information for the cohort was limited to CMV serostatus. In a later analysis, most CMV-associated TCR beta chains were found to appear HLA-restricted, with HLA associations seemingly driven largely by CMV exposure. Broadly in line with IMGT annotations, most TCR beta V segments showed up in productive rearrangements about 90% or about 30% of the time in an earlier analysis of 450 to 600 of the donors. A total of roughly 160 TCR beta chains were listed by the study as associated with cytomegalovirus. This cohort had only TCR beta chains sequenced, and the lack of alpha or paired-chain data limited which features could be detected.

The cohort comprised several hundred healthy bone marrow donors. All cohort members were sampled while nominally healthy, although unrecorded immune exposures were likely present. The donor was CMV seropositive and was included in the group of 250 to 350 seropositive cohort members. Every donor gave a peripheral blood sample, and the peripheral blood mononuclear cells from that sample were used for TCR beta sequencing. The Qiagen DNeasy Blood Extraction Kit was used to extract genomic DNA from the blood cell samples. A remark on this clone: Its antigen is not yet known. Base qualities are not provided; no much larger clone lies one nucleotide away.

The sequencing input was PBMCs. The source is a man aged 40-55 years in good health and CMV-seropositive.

The sequenced DNA: TGCGCCAGCAGCTTTCCCAGCGGCACAGATACGCAGTATTTT. It specifies CASSFPSGTDTQYF. The rearranged segments are TRBV5-1 and TRBJ2-3, with no D gene named confidently. V and J are truncated by 2 bases and 1 base respectively, leaving an intervening sequence of 8 bases. CDR1 SGHRS and CDR2 YFSETQ are derived from the germline V gene. From its cysteine to its phenylalanine, the CDR3 spans 14 amino acids. Left in the record is the CDR3 DNA by itself, 42 bases read in frame from the first base. The variable domain in full, with residues beyond the CDR3 obtained from the reference TRBV5-1 and TRBJ2-3 genes, is KAGVTQTPRYLIKTRGQQVTLSCSPISGHRSVSWYQQTPGQGLQFLFEYFSETQRNKGNFPGRFSGRQFSNSRSEMNVSTLELGDSALYLCASSFPSGTDTQYFGPGTRLTVL.